The rows below give T cell receptor beta chains drawn from one sample of a study of T cells in Graves' hyperthyroidism and ophthalmopathy. Using its own MiXCR run on the multiplex PCR reads, TCRdb lists one record per CDR3 protein. Counted here are about 350,000 distinct CDR3 sequences, around 18% occurring once; the ten biggest clones make up about a sixth. The sample taken for sequencing was blood. These receptors came from a woman aged 40 to 50 with Graves' ophthalmopathy. The CDR3 runs from the conserved cysteine through the conserved F or W. D genes are given only for firm matches. Clone size appears in some rows only: once, few, many, or a class for an expanded clone.

many | TRBJ1-2 | TRBV12-3/TRBV12-4 | - | CASSRTGTAEGGYTF | TGTGCCAGCAGTAGAACCGGGACTGCGGAGGGAGGCTACACCTTC
few | TRBJ1-1 | TRBV29-1 | TRBD1 | CSVTYRGMNTEAFF | TGCAGCGTTACCTACAGGGGGATGAACACTGAAGCTTTCTTT
- | TRBJ1-6 | TRBV6-2/TRBV6-3 | - | CASSDARQISPLHF | TGTGCCAGCAGTGACGCCAGACAGATATCACCCCTCCACTTT
many | TRBJ2-2 | TRBV28 | - | CASSGQWTGELFF | TGTGCCAGCAGTGGCCAGTGGACCGGGGAGCTGTTTTTT
many | TRBJ2-4 | TRBV7-9 | - | CASSLAWEGNIQYF | TGTGCCAGCAGCTTAGCCTGGGAAGGAAACATTCAGTACTTC
many | TRBJ1-2 | TRBV29-1 | - | CSVGTIYGYTF | TGCAGCGTTGGGACCATCTATGGCTACACCTTC
many | TRBJ1-5 | TRBV6-1 | TRBD1 | CASRPGQANQPQHF | TGTGCCAGCAGGCCCGGACAGGCTAATCAGCCCCAGCATTTT
few | TRBJ2-5 | TRBV6-1 | TRBD2 | CASSESGGATETQYF | TGTGCCAGCAGTGAAAGCGGGGGGGCCACAGAGACCCAGTACTTC
many | TRBJ2-2 | TRBV2 | TRBD1 | CASSDPNRGSTGELFF | TGTGCCAGCAGTGACCCCAACAGGGGTTCAACCGGGGAGCTGTTTTTT
many | TRBJ2-2 | TRBV15 | TRBD2 | CATSRAAGGPGELFF | TGTGCCACCAGCAGGGCCGCGGGGGGCCCCGGGGAGCTGTTTTTT
- | TRBJ2-7 | TRBV6-2/TRBV6-3 | - | CASSYPTGEYEQYF | TGTGCCAGCAGTTACCCTACGGGGGAGTACGAGCAGTACTTC
many | TRBJ1-2 | TRBV2 | - | CASSATIRTNYGYTF | TGTGCCAGCAGTGCGACCATCCGAACTAACTATGGCTACACCTTC
few | TRBJ2-6 | TRBV2 | TRBD1 | CASSERTGVSGANVLTF | TGTGCCAGCAGTGAAAGGACAGGAGTCTCTGGGGCCAACGTCCTGACTTTC
many | TRBJ2-7 | TRBV27 | - | CATSDRLTYEQYF | TGTGCCACCAGCGATAGGTTGACCTACGAGCAGTACTTC
many | TRBJ1-2 | TRBV12-3/TRBV12-4 | TRBD1 | CASSLNRGPYYGYTF | TGTGCCAGCAGTTTGAACAGGGGGCCCTACTATGGCTACACCTTC
many | TRBJ2-7 | TRBV28 | - | CASSSLPRATTYEQYF | TGTGCCAGCAGTTCCCTCCCCAGGGCAACGACCTACGAGCAGTACTTC
many | TRBJ1-2 | TRBV20-1 | TRBD1 | CSAGTGGGGYTF | TGCAGTGCTGGGACAGGGGGCGGTGGCTACACCTTC
many | TRBJ1-2 | TRBV6-5 | - | CASRIRGTPGNYGYTF | TGTGCCAGCAGAATCCGCGGGACACCGGGGAACTATGGCTACACCTTC